This entry lists 30 T cell receptor beta chains sequenced from one sample in a study of regulatory T cells in long-lasting Graves disease. Construction of TCR beta libraries relied on iRepertoire HTBI primers and on Arm-PCR targeting CDR3 regions. TCRdb fed the multiplex PCR reads into MiXCR, producing one record per CDR3 protein. The sample carries around 480,000 distinct CDR3 sequences, about 16% recorded once. Time point in this sample: newly diagnosed GD, antithyroid drugs for less than 3 months. After RNA was extracted from PBMCs, the TCR library was made from it. This same sample was also taken into another study, of T cells in Graves' hyperthyroidism and ophthalmopathy.

The material sequenced was peripheral blood mononuclear cells (PBMCs), taken at new diagnosis, from a patient treated with antithyroid drugs. The origin of the receptors is a woman aged 40-65 years with Graves disease.

This chain joins TRBV28 and TRBJ1-6, with 7 bases fitting TRBD1. The CDR3 runs 16 residues. The trim removed 4 bases at V and 4 bases at J, leaving 7 bases unmatched. The germline gives CDR1 MDHEN, CDR2 SYDVKM. The CDR3: CASSYPGGGYNSPLHF. The CDR3 nucleotides are TGTGCCAGCAGTTACCCAGGGGGAGGATATAATTCACCCCTCCACTTT.

This clonotype was recorded many times. The genes are TRBV2 and TRBJ1-5; D gene unclear. Germline CDR1 and CDR2: SNHLY and FYNNEI. The CDR3 has 14 residues. V was cut by 7 bases and J by 3 bases, with 13 bases left in between. CDR3 sequence (DNA): TGTGCCAGCAACCCACAGACAACCAATCAGCCCCAGCATTTT. It specifies CASNPQTTNQPQHF.

V gene TRBV2 combines with J gene TRBJ2-3; the D gene is possibly TRBD1 (6 bases). Germline values: CDR1 SNHLY, CDR2 FYNNEI. The CDR3 consists of 14 residues. V lost 5 bases, J lost 0 bases, and 9 bases lay in between. In DNA form, the CDR3 reads TGTGCCAGCAGTAAGGGGGTCAGCACAGATACGCAGTATTTT. It yields the protein CASSKGVSTDTQYF. The full variable domain, rest sourced from reference TRBV2 and TRBJ2-3, is EPEVTQTPSHQVTQMGQEVILRCVPISNHLYFYWYRQILGQKVEFLVSFYNNEISEKSEIFDDQFSVERPDGSNFTLKIRSTKLEDSAMYFCASSKGVSTDTQYFGPGTRLTVL.

V usage is TRBV14 and J usage is TRBJ1-2; D gene unclear. V lost 4 bases, J lost 4 bases, and 7 bases lay in between. Per the germline V gene, CDR1 is SGHDN and CDR2 is FVKESK. The CDR3 loop spans 12 amino acids. Here the CDR3 DNA reads TGTGCCAGCAGCCCAGCATTCTATGGCTACACCTTC. The encoded protein is CASSPAFYGYTF.

This chain joins TRBV10-3 and TRBJ2-3; D gene unclear. CDR1 is ENHRY, CDR2 SYGVKD, per germline. This CDR3 contains 16 residues. The V end lost 2 bases, the J end lost 0 bases, and 12 bases lay between the germline ends. The CDR3: CAISEALKSSTDTQYF. DNA of the CDR3: TGTGCCATCAGTGAGGCTCTTAAGTCCAGCACAGATACGCAGTATTTT.

This clonotype turned up a few times. The chain couples TRBV12-3 or TRBV12-4 to TRBJ2-1; perhaps TRBD2 as D (5 bases). The CDR3 consists of 15 residues. The V end was cut by 5 bases, the J end by 0 bases, with 11 bases between. The CDR3 region is CASSPSGNSYNEQFF. The CDR3 bases are TGTGCCAGCAGTCCCTCGGGGAACTCCTACAATGAGCAGTTCTTC.

A word on this clonotype: One end of the junction is discordant with germline, which a read error may explain. The rearrangement links TRBV20-1 to TRBJ1-5, with 10 nucleotides matching TRBD1. Germline loops: CDR1 DFQATT, CDR2 SNEGSKA (reference sequence). The CDR3 runs to 16 residues. The chain's CDR3 is CSARTGGGYSNQSQHF. CDR3 nucleotides: TGCAGTGCTAGGACAGGGGGCGGATATAGCAATCAGTCCCAGCATTTT.

This clonotype has a count of ten or more. The chain recombines TRBV28 with TRBJ1-5; weak D call: TRBD1 (5 bases). CDR3 length equals 14 residues. Trimming took off 5 bases at V and 5 bases at J, with 13 bases between the two ends. CDR1 MDHEN and CDR2 SYDVKM come from the germline V gene. CDR3 sequence (DNA): TGTGCCAGCAGTCCTGACAGACCCTATCAGCCCCAGCATTTT. Amino acid sequence: CASSPDRPYQPQHF.

At least ten counts were recorded for this clonotype. The V and J genes are TRBV10-1 and TRBJ1-1; D is undetermined. Trimming left V 4 bases short and J 0 bases short, with 6 bases between. This CDR3 has 13 residues. Germline loops: CDR1 WNHNN, CDR2 SYGVQD (reference sequence). The CDR3: CASSGVVNTEAFF. The CDR3 DNA reads TGCGCCAGCAGTGGGGTAGTGAACACTGAAGCTTTCTTT.

This clonotype was counted a few times. This chain joins TRBV11-3 and TRBJ2-3; D might be TRBD1 or TRBD2, each matching 6 bases. From germline, CDR1 is SGHNT and CDR2 YENEEA. The germline V and J ends were trimmed by 7 bases and 2 bases, with 16 bases remaining between them. This CDR3 contains 15 residues. The CDR3 bases are TGTGCCAGCACCCGGGGGCAGTCAAACACAGATACGCAGTATTTT. Translation gives CASTRGQSNTDTQYF.

Regarding this clonotype: A read error is possible here, since a much larger clone lies one base away. The chain uses TRBV6-1 and TRBJ2-7; D gene uncertain. CDR1 is MNHNS, CDR2 SASEGT, per germline. Trimming left V 7 bases short and J 3 bases short, with 13 bases between. The CDR3 is 13 amino acids. DNA for the CDR3: TGTGCCAGCAAGACGGCCTCCAACTACGAGCAGTACTTC. Encoded protein: CASKTASNYEQYF.

This clonotype was detected many times. This chain links TRBV4-2 with TRBJ1-4; D perhaps matches TRBD1 (6 bases). This CDR3 contains 15 residues. The germline V gene has CDR1 LGHNA and CDR2 YNFKEQ. Trimming took 0 bases from V and 7 from J, leaving 12 bases between them. CDR3 sequence: CASSQDGGRGEKLFF. The CDR3 DNA reads as TGTGCCAGCAGCCAAGATGGGGGGCGAGGTGAAAAACTGTTTTTT.

This clonotype came up a few times. The chain employs TRBV30 and TRBJ2-2; 11 positions match TRBD2. Looked up from germline, CDR1 is GTSNPN and CDR2 is SVGIG (reference sequence). The trim removed 2 bases at V and 0 bases at J, leaving 8 bases unmatched. The length of the CDR3 is 18 residues. CDR3 loop: CAWSPAQGLAANTGELFF. The CDR3 nucleotides are TGTGCCTGGAGTCCAGCCCAGGGACTAGCGGCGAACACCGGGGAGCTGTTTTTT.

This clonotype was counted many times. The V gene is TRBV18, the J gene TRBJ1-1; D call uncertain. The CDR3 runs 17 residues. The germline V gene encodes CDR1 KGHSH and CDR2 LQKENI. V dropped 0 bases and J dropped 0 bases, with 14 bases sitting between them. The DNA for the CDR3 is TGTGCCAGCTCACCACCGAACGGACTCCTATTGAACACTGAAGCTTTCTTT. Its translation is CASSPPNGLLLNTEAFF.

This clonotype came up a few times. The V and J genes are TRBV15 and TRBJ1-1, with D uncertain. V was shortened by 1 base and J by 4 bases, with 13 bases between the two germline ends. CDR3 length: 15 amino acids. Germline V gene data show CDR1 as LNHNV and CDR2 as YYDKDF (reference sequence). The CDR3 region is CATSRAPSGTTEAFF. The CDR3 DNA sequence: TGTGCCACCAGCAGAGCCCCCTCTGGCACCACTGAAGCTTTCTTT.

About this clonotype itself: A read error is possible here, since a much larger clone lies one base away. This sequence joins TRBV18 and TRBJ1-5; D uncertain. Germline CDR1 is KGHSH and CDR2 is LQKENI. The CDR3 runs 14 residues. CDR3 sequence reads: CASSPSQSNHPQHF. The CDR3 DNA sequence: TGTGCCAGCTCACCGAGTCAAAGCAATCATCCCCAGCATTTT.

CDR3 sequence: CASSTDRGHGYTF. Written as DNA, the CDR3 is TGTGCCAGCAGCACAGACAGGGGGCACGGCTACACCTTC. V is TRBV12-3 or TRBV12-4 and J is TRBJ1-2, with 10 bases fitting TRBD1. The CDR3 spans 13 residues. The trim removed 6 bases at V and 8 bases at J, leaving 6 bases unmatched.

This clonotype was seen a few times. The chain uses TRBV10-3 and TRBJ1-5; D uncertain. Germline lookup yields CDR1 ENHRY and CDR2 SYGVKD. With 10 bases removed from V and 3 bases from J, the gap between germline ends came to 10 bases. The CDR3 loop spans 12 amino acids. CDR3 bases: TGTGCCACCAGAGCAGACAATCAGCCCCAGCATTTT. Translated, it gives CATRADNQPQHF.

This clonotype was detected ten times or more. CDR3 sequence: CASSPAQGGFGPQHF. For the CDR3, the DNA is TGTGCCAGCAGTCCCGCACAGGGGGGATTTGGGCCCCAGCATTTT. The chain has TRBV12-3 or TRBV12-4 and TRBJ1-5, with 8 positions matching TRBD1. With 5 bases clipped from V and 9 bases from J, the junction kept 12 bases outside the gene matches. The CDR3 runs 15 residues.

This clonotype has a handful of counts. This sequence joins TRBV27 and TRBJ2-6; D is ambiguous. The V and J ends lost 0 bases and 1 base respectively, with 10 bases between them. CDR1 is MNHEY, CDR2 SMNVEV, per germline (reference sequence). The CDR3 has 17 residues. DNA for the CDR3: TGTGCCAGCAGTTTATCTATAGGCTATTCTGGGGCCAACGTCCTGACTTTC. Protein product: CASSLSIGYSGANVLTF.

The V call is TRBV10-3, the J call TRBJ1-2; D uncertain. This CDR3 region has 14 residues. Germline V gene lookup returns CDR1 ENHRY and CDR2 SYGVKD. Deletions cut 3 bases from V and 2 bases from J, with 10 bases between. As DNA, the CDR3 is TGTGCCATCAGTGAACTAGGGTCGAACTATGGCTACACCTTC. Its translation is CAISELGSNYGYTF.

In this sample, this clonotype turned up once. One junction end disagrees with the germline gene, perhaps due to a read error. The V and J genes are TRBV7-2 and TRBJ2-1; D is possibly TRBD1 (7 bases). This CDR3 comprises 13 residues. CDR1 SGHTA and CDR2 FQGNSA come from the germline V gene. The CDR3 bases are TGTGCCAGTCGCAGGGGGGCTGGTAATGAGCAGTCCTTC. It is translated as CASRRGAGNEQSF.

This clonotype was detected a few times. The genes are TRBV20-1 and TRBJ2-5, with TRBD1 matching 9 bases. Germline loops: CDR1 DFQATT, CDR2 SNEGSKA (reference sequence). CDR3 length: 15 amino acids. Trimming took 1 base from V and 5 from J; bases not matched to a gene: 8. The CDR3 nucleotides are TGCAGTGCTAGAGCGTCGACAGGGGGACGGGAGACCCAGTACTTC. This codes for CSARASTGGRETQYF.

This chain links TRBV24-1 with TRBJ1-2; D is perhaps TRBD1 (5 bases). Germline CDR1 and CDR2: KGHDR and SFDVKD. Trimming removed 5 bases from V and 7 bases from J, with 10 bases in between. This CDR3 spans 12 amino acids. Here the CDR3 reads CATSGPGFGYTF. The DNA of the CDR3 is TGTGCCACCAGTGGTCCAGGGTTTGGCTACACCTTC.

V is TRBV7-9 and J is TRBJ1-1, with D maybe TRBD1 (6 bases). Germline V CDR1 and CDR2: SEHNR, FQNEAQ (reference sequence). V lost 5 bases to trimming and J lost 2 bases, with 15 bases between them. This CDR3 region has 15 residues. The DNA for the CDR3 is TGTGCCAGCAGCGGCCTCAGGGGCGAAAACACTGAAGCTTTCTTT. It encodes CASSGLRGENTEAFF.

The chain uses TRBV10-2 and TRBJ2-4; possible D gene TRBD2, 5 bases. The CDR3 is 15 amino acids. Between the trimmed V and J ends, which lost 0 bases and 3 bases, there was a span of 9 bases. The germline V gene encodes CDR1 WSHSY and CDR2 SAAADI. The DNA of the CDR3 is TGCGCCAGCAGTGAGTCAATTACTAGCAAAAACATTCAGTACTTC. Amino acids: CASSESITSKNIQYF.

This chain links TRBV11-2 with TRBJ2-1, with TRBD2 identical over 8 bases. After removal of 3 bases from V and 9 bases from J, the junction contained 10 bases not matched to a gene. This CDR3 has 15 residues. CDR1 and CDR2 (germline): SGHAT, FQNNGV. In DNA form, the CDR3 reads TGTGCCAGCAGCTTGAGCGGGGGCCCTTCGAGTGAGCAGTTCTTC. This gives the protein CASSLSGGPSSEQFF.

As for this clonotype: This may be a read error, as it is one base from a much larger clone. The chain carries TRBV2 and TRBJ2-2, with D unresolved. Germline loops: CDR1 SNHLY, CDR2 FYNNEI. The CDR3 sequence is 17 residues long. The CDR3 nucleotides read TGTGCCAGCAGTGATTCGGCCCTCCGGGCCTACACCAGGGAGCTGTTTTTT. It translates to CASSDSALRAYTRELFF.

The sample holds a few counts of this clonotype. The chain couples TRBV6-2 or TRBV6-3 to TRBJ1-5; D is unclear. The CDR3 is 14 residues long. Germline loops: CDR1 MNHEY, CDR2 SVGEGT. Trimming removed 0 bases from V and 6 bases from J, with 9 bases in between. The CDR3 nucleotides are TGTGCCAGCAGTTACTCGGTGGGTAGTCAGCCCCAGCATTTT. Its translation is CASSYSVGSQPQHF.

This clonotype has at least ten counts. The chain joins TRBV10-3 to TRBJ1-2, with D maybe TRBD1 (5 bases). The germline CDR1 and CDR2 sequences are ENHRY and SYGVKD. Trimming left V 11 bases short and J 4 bases short, with 11 bases between. The CDR3 is 11 amino acids. In DNA form, the CDR3 reads TGTGCCGCGGACACCTCCTATGGCTACACCTTC. Its translation is CAADTSYGYTF.